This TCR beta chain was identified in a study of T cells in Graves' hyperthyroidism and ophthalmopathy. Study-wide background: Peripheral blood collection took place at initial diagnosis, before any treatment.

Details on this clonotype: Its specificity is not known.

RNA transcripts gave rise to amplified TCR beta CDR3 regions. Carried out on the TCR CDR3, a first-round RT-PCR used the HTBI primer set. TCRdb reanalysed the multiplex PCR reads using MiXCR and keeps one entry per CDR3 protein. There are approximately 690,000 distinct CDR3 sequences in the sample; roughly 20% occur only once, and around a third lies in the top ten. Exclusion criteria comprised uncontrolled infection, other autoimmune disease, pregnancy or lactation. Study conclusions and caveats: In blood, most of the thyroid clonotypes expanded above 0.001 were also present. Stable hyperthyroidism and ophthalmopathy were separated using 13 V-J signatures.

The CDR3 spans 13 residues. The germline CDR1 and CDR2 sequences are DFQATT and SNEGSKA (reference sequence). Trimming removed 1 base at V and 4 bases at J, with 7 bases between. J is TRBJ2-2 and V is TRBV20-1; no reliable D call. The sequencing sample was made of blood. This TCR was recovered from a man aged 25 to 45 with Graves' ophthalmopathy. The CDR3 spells CSARAPTTGELFF. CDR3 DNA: TGCAGTGCTAGAGCTCCAACCACCGGGGAGCTGTTTTTT.